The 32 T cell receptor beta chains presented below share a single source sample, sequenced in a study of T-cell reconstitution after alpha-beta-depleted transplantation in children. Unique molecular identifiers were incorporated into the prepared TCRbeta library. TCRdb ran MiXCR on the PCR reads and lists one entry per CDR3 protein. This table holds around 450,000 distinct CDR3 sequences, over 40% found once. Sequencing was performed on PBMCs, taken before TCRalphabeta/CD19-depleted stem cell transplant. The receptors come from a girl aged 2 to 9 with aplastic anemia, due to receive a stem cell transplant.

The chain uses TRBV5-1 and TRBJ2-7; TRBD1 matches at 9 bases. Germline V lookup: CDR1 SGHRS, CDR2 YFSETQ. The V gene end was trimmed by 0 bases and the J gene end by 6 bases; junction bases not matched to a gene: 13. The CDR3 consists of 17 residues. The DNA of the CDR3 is TGCGCCAGCAGCTTGGTTCCGAGGGACAGGGAGGCTCGCGAGCAGTACTTC. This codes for CASSLVPRDREAREQYF. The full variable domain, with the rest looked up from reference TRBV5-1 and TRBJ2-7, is KAGVTQTPRYLIKTRGQQVTLSCSPISGHRSVSWYQQTPGQGLQFLFEYFSETQRNKGNFPGRFSGRQFSNSRSEMNVSTLELGDSALYLCASSLVPRDREAREQYFGPGTRLTVT.

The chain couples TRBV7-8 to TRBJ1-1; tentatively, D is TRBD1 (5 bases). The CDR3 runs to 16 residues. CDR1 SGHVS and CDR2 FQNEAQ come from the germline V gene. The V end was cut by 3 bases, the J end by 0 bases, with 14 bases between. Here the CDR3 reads CASSLGTYLMNTEAFF. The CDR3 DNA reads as TGTGCCAGCAGCTTGGGGACTTACCTCATGAACACTGAAGCTTTCTTT.

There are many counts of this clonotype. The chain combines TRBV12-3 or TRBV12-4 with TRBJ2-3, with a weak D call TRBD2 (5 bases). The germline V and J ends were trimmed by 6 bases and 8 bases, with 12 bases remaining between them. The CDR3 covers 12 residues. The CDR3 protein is CASRSVRGTQYF. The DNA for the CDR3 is TGTGCCAGCAGATCAGTCCGGGGTACGCAGTATTTT.

The CDR3 DNA reads as TGTGCCACCAGTGGAATAGAGAAAACTAGCACAGATACGCAGTATTTT. It encodes CATSGIEKTSTDTQYF. The genes are TRBV24-1 and TRBJ2-3; D call uncertain. V lost 5 bases and J 0 bases, leaving 14 bases between the germline ends. The CDR3 has 16 residues. CDR1 and CDR2 from the germline V gene are KGHDR and SFDVKD.

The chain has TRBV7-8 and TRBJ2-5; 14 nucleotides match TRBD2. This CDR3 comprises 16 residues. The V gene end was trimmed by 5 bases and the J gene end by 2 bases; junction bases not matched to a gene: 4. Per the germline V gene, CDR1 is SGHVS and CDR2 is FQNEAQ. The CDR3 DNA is TGTGCCAGCAGCACATGGACTAGCGGGGGGCAAGAGACCCAGTACTTC. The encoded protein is CASSTWTSGGQETQYF.

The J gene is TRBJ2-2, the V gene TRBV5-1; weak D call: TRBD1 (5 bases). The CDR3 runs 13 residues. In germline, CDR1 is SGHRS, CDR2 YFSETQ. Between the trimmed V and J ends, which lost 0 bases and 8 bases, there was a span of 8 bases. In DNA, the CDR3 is TGCGCCAGCAGCTTGGACCAGGGAGGGGAGCTGTTTTTT. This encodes CASSLDQGGELFF.

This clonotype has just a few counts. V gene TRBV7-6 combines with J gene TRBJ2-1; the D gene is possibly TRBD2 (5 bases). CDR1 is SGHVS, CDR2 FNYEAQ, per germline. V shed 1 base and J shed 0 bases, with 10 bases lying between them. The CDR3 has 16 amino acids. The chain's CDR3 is CASSLGPGVSYNEQFF. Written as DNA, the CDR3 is TGTGCCAGCAGCTTAGGGCCCGGGGTCTCCTACAATGAGCAGTTCTTC.

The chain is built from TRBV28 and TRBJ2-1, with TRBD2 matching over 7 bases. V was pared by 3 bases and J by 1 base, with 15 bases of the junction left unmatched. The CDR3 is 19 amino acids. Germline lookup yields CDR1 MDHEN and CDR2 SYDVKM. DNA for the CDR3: TGTGCCAGCAGTTTCCGGGCGGGAGTTCGCGTGATGTCCTACAATGAGCAGTTCTTC. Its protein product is CASSFRAGVRVMSYNEQFF.

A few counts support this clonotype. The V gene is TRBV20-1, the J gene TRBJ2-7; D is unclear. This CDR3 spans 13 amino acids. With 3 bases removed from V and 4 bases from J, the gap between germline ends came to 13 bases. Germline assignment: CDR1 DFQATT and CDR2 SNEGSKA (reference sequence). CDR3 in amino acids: CSASRLEPYEQYF. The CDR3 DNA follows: TGCAGTGCTAGCCGACTGGAACCTTACGAGCAGTACTTC.

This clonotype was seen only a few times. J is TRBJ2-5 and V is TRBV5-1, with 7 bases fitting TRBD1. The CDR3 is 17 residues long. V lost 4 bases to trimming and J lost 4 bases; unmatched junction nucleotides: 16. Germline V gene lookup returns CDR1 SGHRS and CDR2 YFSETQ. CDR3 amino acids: CASSPSLSGGLGETQYF. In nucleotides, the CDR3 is TGCGCCAGCAGCCCCTCTCTTTCAGGGGGTTTAGGAGAGACCCAGTACTTC.

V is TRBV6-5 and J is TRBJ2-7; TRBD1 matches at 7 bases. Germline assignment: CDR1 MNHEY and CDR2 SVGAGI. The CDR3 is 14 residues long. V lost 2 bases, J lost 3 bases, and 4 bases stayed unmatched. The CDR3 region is CASSYSRDSYEQYF. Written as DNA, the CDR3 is TGTGCCAGCAGTTACAGCCGGGACAGCTACGAGCAGTACTTC.

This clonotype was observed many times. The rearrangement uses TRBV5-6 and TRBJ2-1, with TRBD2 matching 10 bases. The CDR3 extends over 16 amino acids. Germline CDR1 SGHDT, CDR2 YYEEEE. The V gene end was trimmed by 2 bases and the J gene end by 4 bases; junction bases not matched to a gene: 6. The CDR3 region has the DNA TGTGCCAGCAGCTTAGTGTGGACTAGCGGTTACAATGAGCAGTTCTTC. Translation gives CASSLVWTSGYNEQFF.

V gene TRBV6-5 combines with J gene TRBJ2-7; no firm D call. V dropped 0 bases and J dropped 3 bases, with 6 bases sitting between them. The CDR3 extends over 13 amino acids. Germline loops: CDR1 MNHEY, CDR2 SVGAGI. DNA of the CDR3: TGTGCCAGCAGTTACTCCGGGCTCTACGAGCAGTACTTC. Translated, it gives CASSYSGLYEQYF.

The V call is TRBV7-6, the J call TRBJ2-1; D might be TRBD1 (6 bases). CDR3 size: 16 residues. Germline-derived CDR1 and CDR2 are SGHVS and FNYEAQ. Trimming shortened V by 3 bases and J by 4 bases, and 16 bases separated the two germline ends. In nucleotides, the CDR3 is TGTGCCAGCAGCTTTCTTGCGGACAGATTATACAATGAGCAGTTCTTC. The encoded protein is CASSFLADRLYNEQFF.

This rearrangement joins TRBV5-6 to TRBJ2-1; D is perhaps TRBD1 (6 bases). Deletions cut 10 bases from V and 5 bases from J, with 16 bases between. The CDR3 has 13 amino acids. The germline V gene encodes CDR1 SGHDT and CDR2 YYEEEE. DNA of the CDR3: TGTGCCGGACAACAGGGAGTCAACAATGAGCAGTTCTTC. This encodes CAGQQGVNNEQFF.

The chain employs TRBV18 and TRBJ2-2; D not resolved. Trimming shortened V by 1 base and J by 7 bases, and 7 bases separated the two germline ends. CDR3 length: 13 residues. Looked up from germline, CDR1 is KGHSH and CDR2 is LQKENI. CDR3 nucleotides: TGTGCCAGCTCACCACAGGGTTACGGGGAGCTGTTTTTT. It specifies CASSPQGYGELFF.

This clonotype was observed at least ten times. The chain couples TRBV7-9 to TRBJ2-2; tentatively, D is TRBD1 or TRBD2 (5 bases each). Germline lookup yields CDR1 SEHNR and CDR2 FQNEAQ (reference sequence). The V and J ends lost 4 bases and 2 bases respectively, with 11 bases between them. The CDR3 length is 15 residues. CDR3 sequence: CASSSRDRNTGELFF. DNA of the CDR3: TGTGCCAGCAGCTCCCGGGACCGCAACACCGGGGAGCTGTTTTTT.

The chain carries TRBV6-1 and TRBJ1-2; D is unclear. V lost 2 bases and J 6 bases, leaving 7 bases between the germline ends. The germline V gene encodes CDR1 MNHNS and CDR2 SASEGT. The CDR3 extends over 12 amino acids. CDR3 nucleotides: TGTGCCAGCAGTGAATACGGGGATGGCTACACCTTC. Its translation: CASSEYGDGYTF.

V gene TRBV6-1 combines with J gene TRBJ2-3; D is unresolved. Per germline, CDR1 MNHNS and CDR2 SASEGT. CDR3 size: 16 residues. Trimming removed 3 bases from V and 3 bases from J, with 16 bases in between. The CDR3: CASSELGGGSTDTQYF. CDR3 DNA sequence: TGTGCCAGCAGTGAGCTCGGCGGCGGTTCGACAGATACGCAGTATTTT.

CDR3 in DNA: TGTGCCAGCAGTTACGCGGGACAGGGGTTCACCGGGGAGCTGTTTTTT. It encodes CASSYAGQGFTGELFF. This chain links TRBV6-5 with TRBJ2-2; 10 positions match TRBD1. Losses at the gene ends were 2 bases for V and 4 bases for J; bases not matched to a gene: 4. CDR1 and CDR2 (germline): MNHEY, SVGAGI. CDR3 length: 16 residues.

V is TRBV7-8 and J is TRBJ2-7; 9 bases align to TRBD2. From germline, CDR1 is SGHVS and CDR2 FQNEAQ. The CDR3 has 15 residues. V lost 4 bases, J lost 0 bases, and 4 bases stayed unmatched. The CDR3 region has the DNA TGTGCCAGCAGCTCGACAGCGGGGGGCTCCTACGAGCAGTACTTC. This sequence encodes CASSSTAGGSYEQYF.

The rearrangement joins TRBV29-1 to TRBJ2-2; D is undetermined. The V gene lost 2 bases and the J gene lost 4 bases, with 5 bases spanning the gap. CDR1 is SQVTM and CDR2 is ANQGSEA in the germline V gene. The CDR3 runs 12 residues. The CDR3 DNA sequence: TGCAGCGTTGAACGACTCACCGGGGAGCTGTTTTTT. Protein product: CSVERLTGELFF.

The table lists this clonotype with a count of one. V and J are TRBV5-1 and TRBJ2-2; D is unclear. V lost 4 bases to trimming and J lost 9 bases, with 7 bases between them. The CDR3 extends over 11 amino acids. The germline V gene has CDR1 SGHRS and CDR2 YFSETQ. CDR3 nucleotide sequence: TGCGCCAGCAGCCCGAGTAGGGAGCTGTTTTTT. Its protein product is CASSPSRELFF.

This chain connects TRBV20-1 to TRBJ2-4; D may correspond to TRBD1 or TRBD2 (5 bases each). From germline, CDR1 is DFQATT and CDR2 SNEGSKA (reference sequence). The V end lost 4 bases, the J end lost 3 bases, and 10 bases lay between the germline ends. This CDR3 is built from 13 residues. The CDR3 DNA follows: TGCAGTGCTACCGGGACGTACAAAAACATTCAGTACTTC. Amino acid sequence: CSATGTYKNIQYF.

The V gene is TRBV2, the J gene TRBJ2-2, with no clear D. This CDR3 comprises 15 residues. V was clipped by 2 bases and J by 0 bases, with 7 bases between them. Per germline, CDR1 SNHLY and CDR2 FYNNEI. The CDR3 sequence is CASSERPSNTGELFF. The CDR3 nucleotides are TGTGCCAGCAGTGAAAGACCGTCGAACACCGGGGAGCTGTTTTTT.

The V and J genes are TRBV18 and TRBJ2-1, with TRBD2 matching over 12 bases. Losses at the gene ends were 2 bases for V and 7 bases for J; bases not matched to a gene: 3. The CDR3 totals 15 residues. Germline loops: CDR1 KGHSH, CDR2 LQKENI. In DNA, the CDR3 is TGTGCCAGCTCACCATTACTAGCGGGAGGAAATGAGCAGTTCTTC. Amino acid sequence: CASSPLLAGGNEQFF.

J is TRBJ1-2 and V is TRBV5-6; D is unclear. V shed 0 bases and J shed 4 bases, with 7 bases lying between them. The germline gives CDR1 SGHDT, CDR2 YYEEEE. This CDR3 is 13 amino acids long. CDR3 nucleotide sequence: TGTGCCAGCAGCTTGGGGCAGTTCTATGGCTACACCTTC. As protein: CASSLGQFYGYTF.

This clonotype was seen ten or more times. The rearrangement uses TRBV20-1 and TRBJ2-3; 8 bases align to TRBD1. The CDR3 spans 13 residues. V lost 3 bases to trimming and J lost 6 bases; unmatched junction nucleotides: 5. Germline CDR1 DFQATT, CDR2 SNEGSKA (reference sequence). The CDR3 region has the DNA TGCAGTGCTAGCACAGGGGGTATCGATACGCAGTATTTT. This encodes CSASTGGIDTQYF.

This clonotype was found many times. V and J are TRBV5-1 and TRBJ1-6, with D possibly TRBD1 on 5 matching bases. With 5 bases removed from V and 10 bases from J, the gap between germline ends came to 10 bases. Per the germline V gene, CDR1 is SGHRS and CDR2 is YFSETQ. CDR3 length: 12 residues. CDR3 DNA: TGCGCCAGCAGTCAGGGAGAATCACCCCTCCACTTT. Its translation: CASSQGESPLHF.

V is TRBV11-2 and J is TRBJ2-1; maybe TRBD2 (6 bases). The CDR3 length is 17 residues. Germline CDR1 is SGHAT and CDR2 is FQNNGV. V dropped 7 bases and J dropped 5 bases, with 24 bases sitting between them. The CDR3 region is CASTNNIRGSGHNEQFF. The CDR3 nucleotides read TGTGCCAGCACCAATAACATTCGGGGGAGTGGCCACAATGAGCAGTTCTTC.

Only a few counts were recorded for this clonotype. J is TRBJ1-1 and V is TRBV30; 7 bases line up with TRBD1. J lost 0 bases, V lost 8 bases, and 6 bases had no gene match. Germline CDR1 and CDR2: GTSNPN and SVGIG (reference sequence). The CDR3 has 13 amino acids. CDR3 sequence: CARLTGLNTEAFF. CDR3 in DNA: TGTGCCAGACTGACAGGGCTGAACACTGAAGCTTTCTTT.

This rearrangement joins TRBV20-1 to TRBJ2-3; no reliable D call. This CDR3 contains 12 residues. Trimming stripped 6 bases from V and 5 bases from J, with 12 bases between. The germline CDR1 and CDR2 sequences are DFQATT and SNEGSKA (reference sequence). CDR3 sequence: CSAPTRGDTQYF. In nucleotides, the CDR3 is TGCAGTGCCCCTACTCGAGGAGATACGCAGTATTTT.